A single sample is the source of the 11 T cell receptor beta chains below, sequenced in a study of cytomegalovirus exposure and HLA in healthy donors. PCR was performed using 60 Vbeta and 13 Jbeta primers. Produced via immunoSEQ multiplex PCR; TCRdb's table is partial and in-frame only. This sample carries some 250,000 clones, around 80% of them seen once, and the ten largest clones take 4.5% to 6%. Sequences were obtained from PBMCs. The receptors shown here come from a woman in her forties in good health and CMV-seropositive.

This chain connects TRBV11-3 to TRBJ1-1; D is unresolved. Trimming removed 1 base from V and 0 bases from J, with 9 bases in between. CDR1 and CDR2 from the germline V gene are SGHNT and YENEEA. The CDR3 runs to 15 residues. CDR3 sequence reads: CASSLASRMNTEAFF. In nucleotides, the CDR3 is TGTGCCAGCAGCTTAGCTAGTCGGATGAACACTGAAGCTTTCTTT.

V and J are TRBV4-2 and TRBJ2-2; maybe TRBD1 (6 bases). The CDR3 is 14 residues long. V lost 4 bases, J lost 4 bases, and 10 bases lay in between. The germline V gene has CDR1 LGHNA and CDR2 YNFKEQ. The CDR3 region has the DNA TGTGCCAGCAGCCTGACAGGAACCACCGGGGAGCTGTTTTTT. Its translation is CASSLTGTTGELFF.

The chain carries TRBV7-2 and TRBJ1-1; TRBD1 agrees at 9 bases. The CDR3 has 16 amino acids. V shed 2 bases and J 3 bases; nucleotides not matched to a gene: 7. Germline V gene lookup returns CDR1 SGHTA and CDR2 FQGNSA. Written as DNA, the CDR3 is TGTGCCAGCAGCTTAACAGGGGGCCGTTTTGACACTGAAGCTTTCTTT. It translates to CASSLTGGRFDTEAFF.

The V and J genes are TRBV5-5 and TRBJ1-1, with TRBD1 matching over 7 bases. The germline gives CDR1 SGHKS, CDR2 YYEKEE (reference sequence). The CDR3 is 14 residues long. J was trimmed by 3 bases and V by 5 bases; bases with no gene match: 7. The CDR3 DNA is TGTGCCAGCAGGTCGCTGACAGGGCACACTGAAGCTTTCTTT. Translated: CASRSLTGHTEAFF.

This clone was found a few times. As DNA, the CDR3 is TGCGCCAGCAGCCCCCCAGCGGGGGCGAGCGGGGCCAACGTCCTGACTTTC. It is translated as CASSPPAGASGANVLTF. The chain employs TRBV4-3 and TRBJ2-6, with 8 bases aligning to TRBD2. Germline assignment: CDR1 LGHNA and CDR2 YSLEER. This CDR3 has 17 amino acids. The trim removed 4 bases at V and 4 bases at J, leaving 9 bases unmatched.

This clone was observed once. V is TRBV7-2 and J is TRBJ1-1; 7 nucleotides align to TRBD1. The CDR3 has 14 amino acids. Germline V gene lookup returns CDR1 SGHTA and CDR2 FQGNSA. Trimming at V came to 2 bases and at J to 12 bases, leaving 12 bases not matched to a gene. In DNA form, the CDR3 reads TGTGCCAGCAGCTTAAACCCAGACAGGGTTAGATCTTTCTTT. Its protein product is CASSLNPDRVRSFF.

This chain uses TRBV4-3 with TRBJ2-1; 8 nucleotides line up with TRBD2. V shed 6 bases and J 5 bases; nucleotides not matched to a gene: 12. The length of the CDR3 is 16 residues. Per the germline V gene, CDR1 is LGHNA and CDR2 is YSLEER. CDR3: CASSPRRAGEHNEQFF. CDR3 DNA sequence: TGCGCCAGCAGTCCCCGGCGAGCGGGAGAGCACAATGAGCAGTTCTTC.

CDR3 protein: CASSLDPGRDYEQYF. Written as DNA, the CDR3 is TGTGCCAGCAGCTTGGATCCCGGGAGGGACTACGAGCAGTACTTC. The chain is built from TRBV5-4 and TRBJ2-7, with TRBD2 identical over 8 bases. The V gene's germline CDR1 is SGHNT and CDR2 YYREEE (reference sequence). The CDR3 is 15 residues long. V was clipped by 0 bases and J by 3 bases; unmatched bases: 5. Full variable domain (missing parts from reference TRBV5-4 and TRBJ2-7): ETGVTQSPTHLIKTRGQQVTLRCSSQSGHNTVSWYQQALGQGPQFIFQYYREEENGRGNFPPRFSGLQFPNYSSELNVNALELDDSALYLCASSLDPGRDYEQYFGPGTRLTVT.

The rearrangement uses TRBV27 and TRBJ2-1, with D maybe TRBD2 (6 bases). CDR1 MNHEY and CDR2 SMNVEV come from the germline V gene (reference sequence). V was clipped by 3 bases and J by 3 bases, with 12 bases between them. The CDR3 extends over 15 amino acids. CDR3 in amino acids: CASSFEGGLYNEQFF. CDR3 nucleotide sequence: TGTGCCAGCAGTTTCGAGGGAGGACTCTACAATGAGCAGTTCTTC.

V gene TRBV28 combines with J gene TRBJ2-7; 10 bases agree with TRBD1. V gave up 8 bases and J gave up 4 bases; unmatched junction bases: 5. CDR1 MDHEN and CDR2 SYDVKM come from the germline V gene. This CDR3 is 13 amino acids long. The CDR3 loop reads CASRRTGGYEQYF. The DNA for the CDR3 is TGTGCCAGCCGCCGGACAGGGGGTTACGAGCAGTACTTC. Complete variable domain (other parts from reference TRBV28 and TRBJ2-7): DVKVTQSSRYLVKRTGEKVFLECVQDMDHENMFWYRQDPGLGLRLIYFSYDVKMKEKGDIPEGYSVSREKKERFSLILESASTNQTSMYLCASRRTGGYEQYFGPGTRLTVT.

The rearrangement joins TRBV4-2 to TRBJ1-4; no definite D call. This CDR3 has 16 amino acids. Between the trimmed V and J ends, which lost 0 bases and 4 bases, there was a span of 12 bases. Germline assignment: CDR1 LGHNA and CDR2 YNFKEQ. As DNA, the CDR3 is TGTGCCAGCAGCCAAGATTCAGGCATAAATAATGAAAAACTGTTTTTT. This codes for CASSQDSGINNEKLFF.